A single sample gave rise to the 12 T cell receptor beta chains below, sequenced in a study of cytomegalovirus exposure and HLA in healthy donors. This PCR relied on a set of 60 Vbeta primers and 13 Jbeta primers. The assay was immunoSEQ multiplex PCR, and TCRdb's table has in-frame clones only and misses some. Here the sample spans about 140,000 clones, 73% being singletons. The sample taken for sequencing was PBMCs. These receptors originate from a woman aged 35 to 49 in good health and CMV-seronegative.

This rearrangement joins TRBV27 to TRBJ2-1; 8 nucleotides line up with TRBD2. The germline gives CDR1 MNHEY, CDR2 SMNVEV (reference sequence). V shed 2 bases and J 6 bases; nucleotides not matched to a gene: 12. CDR3 size: 17 residues. The CDR3, as DNA: TGTGCCAGCAGTTTAAGAGCGGGGGCCCTGTTGTCCAATGAGCAGTTCTTC. It specifies CASSLRAGALLSNEQFF.

V usage is TRBV7-2 and J usage is TRBJ2-2, with TRBD1 identical over 9 bases. The CDR3 is 16 residues long. J lost 2 bases, V lost 3 bases, and 4 bases had no gene match. Germline lookup yields CDR1 SGHTA and CDR2 FQGNSA. For the CDR3, the DNA is TGTGCCAGCAGCTTCGACAGGGGGGGAAACACCGGGGAGCTGTTTTTT. This encodes CASSFDRGGNTGELFF.

V gene TRBV18 combines with J gene TRBJ1-1; D may be TRBD1 (5 bases). The CDR3 totals 16 residues. Germline V lookup: CDR1 KGHSH, CDR2 LQKENI. V was shortened by 0 bases and J by 2 bases, with 13 bases between the two germline ends. In DNA, the CDR3 is TGTGCCAGCTCACCACCCGTTGGGGGAGGTAACACTGAAGCTTTCTTT. As protein: CASSPPVGGGNTEAFF. The full variable domain, rest sourced from reference TRBV18 and TRBJ1-1, is NAGVMQNPRHLVRRRGQEARLRCSPMKGHSHVYWYRQLPEEGLKFMVYLQKENIIDESGMPKERFSAEFPKEGPSILRIQQVVRGDSAAYFCASSPPVGGGNTEAFFGQGTRLTVV.

The V call is TRBV6-5, the J call TRBJ1-5; the match to TRBD1 covers 9 bases. This CDR3 comprises 15 residues. J gave up 5 bases and V 6 bases, and 8 bases lay outside the gene matches. CDR1 and CDR2 from the germline V gene are MNHEY and SVGAGI. The CDR3 DNA reads TGTGCCAGCAGCCCCGGACAGGGGCAATATCAGCCCCAGCATTTT. Its protein product is CASSPGQGQYQPQHF.

The table lists this clone with a few counts. This chain connects TRBV5-6 to TRBJ1-6; 7 nucleotides line up with TRBD1. J lost 8 bases, V lost 0 bases, and 5 bases had no gene match. This CDR3 has 15 residues. Germline V lookup: CDR1 SGHDT, CDR2 YYEEEE. The CDR3 DNA is TGTGCCAGCAGCTTGGATCCAGGGGGAGATTCACCCCTCCACTTT. Translating it yields CASSLDPGGDSPLHF.

The genes are TRBV2 and TRBJ2-2; TRBD1 agrees at 7 bases. With 6 bases clipped from V and 0 bases from J, the junction kept 4 bases outside the gene matches. Per germline, CDR1 SNHLY and CDR2 FYNNEI. The CDR3 loop spans 15 amino acids. CDR3 coding DNA: TGTGCCAGCAGGTTACAGGGGTCGAACACCGGGGAGCTGTTTTTT. This sequence encodes CASRLQGSNTGELFF. The full variable domain, completed using reference TRBV2 and TRBJ2-2, is EPEVTQTPSHQVTQMGQEVILRCVPISNHLYFYWYRQILGQKVEFLVSFYNNEISEKSEIFDDQFSVERPDGSNFTLKIRSTKLEDSAMYFCASRLQGSNTGELFFGEGSRLTVL.

The rearrangement joins TRBV7-6 to TRBJ2-4; D might be TRBD1 (5 bases). Germline V gene sequence: CDR1 SGHVS, CDR2 FNYEAQ. Trimming shortened V by 5 bases and J by 8 bases, and 13 bases separated the two germline ends. CDR3 length equals 13 residues. CDR3 sequence reads: CASSPTPQDIQYF. CDR3 DNA: TGTGCCAGCAGCCCAACTCCACAGGACATTCAGTACTTC.

This clone came up a few times. The chain combines TRBV5-1 with TRBJ1-6; 7 bases match TRBD1. Germline V gene sequence: CDR1 SGHRS, CDR2 YFSETQ. The CDR3 covers 16 residues. The V segment lost 4 bases and the J segment 7 bases; nucleotides outside the gene matches: 11. The CDR3 sequence is CASSQTGAGFNSPLHF. In DNA form, the CDR3 reads TGCGCCAGCAGCCAAACAGGGGCTGGTTTCAATTCACCCCTCCACTTT.

The rearrangement joins TRBV6-5 to TRBJ2-3; weak D call: TRBD2 (5 bases). V gave up 5 bases and J gave up 4 bases, with 13 bases separating them. This CDR3 comprises 14 residues. Germline V gene lookup returns CDR1 MNHEY and CDR2 SVGAGI. The CDR3, as DNA: TGTGCCAGCAGTGCCGGGGTGGCTTCAGATACGCAGTATTTT. As protein: CASSAGVASDTQYF.

CDR3 nucleotides: TGTGCCAGCAGCTCATTTGGAGGGGGGGTAGAGACCCAGTACTTC. Translation: CASSSFGGGVETQYF. The V gene is TRBV7-9, the J gene TRBJ2-5; tentative D call: TRBD2 (7 bases). The CDR3 covers 15 residues. V shed 4 bases and J shed 4 bases, with 16 bases lying between them. CDR1 and CDR2 from the germline V gene are SEHNR and FQNEAQ (reference sequence).

The rearrangement uses TRBV6-1 and TRBJ2-7; 7 bases line up with TRBD1. The CDR3 is 13 amino acids. The germline CDR1 and CDR2 sequences are MNHNS and SASEGT. The trim removed 2 bases at V and 7 bases at J, leaving 5 bases unmatched. The CDR3 region has the DNA TGTGCCAGCAGTGAACCGCCCAGGGGGGAGCAGTACGTC. The encoded protein is CASSEPPRGEQYV.

The rearrangement joins TRBV2 to TRBJ2-5; D is perhaps TRBD1 (5 bases). The CDR3 totals 14 residues. CDR1 is SNHLY, CDR2 FYNNEI, per germline. Trimming removed 1 base at V and 4 bases at J, with 10 bases between. CDR3 sequence: CASSEEGVPETQYF. The CDR3 bases are TGTGCCAGCAGTGAAGAAGGGGTCCCAGAGACCCAGTACTTC.